One sample yielded the 9 T cell receptor beta chains listed below, sequenced in a study of blood T cells in healthy people across ages (dated by TCRdb to between 2014 and 2017). The method was 5' RACE. Data came from an Illumina HiSeq 2500. The second PCR ran for about 7 to 11 cycles and used a J-beta primer mix along with a sample-barcoded 5' primer. TCRdb reworked the public reads: Q25 trimming with fastp, MiXCR clone assembly, productive beta chains retained. Rows are combined by CDR3 protein, so each entry shows the most common genes and DNA. In this sample the table shows approximately 800,000 distinct CDR3 sequences, 25% of which occur a single time. The leading ten clones occupy 3% to 4.5% of the sample. Another study also made use of these data, one on T cells of mothers and their children.

Sequenced sample: blood. The receptor source for this set is a boy younger than 18 in good health.

This clonotype came up a few times. This chain links TRBV20-1 with TRBJ2-2; D tentatively fits TRBD1 or TRBD2 (6 bases each). In germline, CDR1 is DFQATT, CDR2 SNEGSKA (reference sequence). This CDR3 is 17 amino acids long. The ends were cut back, 0 bases at V and 4 bases at J, with 18 bases in the middle. As DNA, the CDR3 is TGCAGTGCTAGAGATCCCCCTGGGGGGCTCGGCACCGGGGAGCTGTTTTTT. It is translated as CSARDPPGGLGTGELFF.

The table lists this clonotype with a few counts. This chain uses TRBV10-3 with TRBJ2-5; TRBD1 is a possible D gene (5 bases). The J call may be in error: the DNA end matches TRBJ2-7 better. The CDR3 totals 16 residues. Per the germline V gene, CDR1 is ENHRY and CDR2 is SYGVKD. The CDR3 here is CAISEPRQGTGDEQYF. In nucleotides, the CDR3 is TGTGCCATCAGTGAGCCTCGGCAGGGCACTGGGGACGAGCAGTACTTC.

The CDR3: CASSIRDRGRGAEAFF. As DNA, the CDR3 is TGTGCCAGCAGCATCCGGGACAGGGGGCGCGGAGCTGAAGCTTTCTTT. The V and J genes are TRBV11-1 and TRBJ1-1, with 12 nucleotides matching TRBD1. Losses at the gene ends were 5 bases for V and 6 bases for J; bases not matched to a gene: 10. Germline CDR1 reads SGHAT; CDR2 reads FQDESV (reference sequence). CDR3 length: 16 amino acids.

V usage is TRBV5-1 and J usage is TRBJ2-5; D possibly corresponds to TRBD1 (5 bases). Germline assignment: CDR1 SGHRS and CDR2 YFSETQ. V lost 7 bases to trimming and J lost 1 base, with 17 bases between them. This CDR3 contains 15 residues. CDR3 nucleotide sequence: TGCGCCAGCTCATCCAGGGATAGTGGCCAAGAGACCCAGTACTTC. Translating it yields CASSSRDSGQETQYF.

This clonotype was found a few times. The junction departs from germline at one end; a sequencing error may be responsible. V gene TRBV12-3 or TRBV12-4 combines with J gene TRBJ1-4; D is unresolved. The CDR3 covers 12 residues. CDR3 loop: CASSLADENLFF. The CDR3 bases are TGTGCCAGCAGTTTAGCGGATGAAAATCTGTTTTTT.

This clonotype appeared many times. Written as DNA, the CDR3 is TGTGCCAGCAGCGTAGACCTTGGTAGGGGGGAGACCCAGTACTTC. Protein: CASSVDLGRGETQYF. The chain links TRBV9 to TRBJ2-5, with a weak D call TRBD1 (6 bases). This CDR3 contains 15 residues. Germline-derived CDR1 and CDR2 are SGDLS and YYNGEE. Between the trimmed V and J ends, which lost 0 bases and 5 bases, there was a span of 14 bases.

The V and J genes are TRBV5-1 and TRBJ2-7; 8 positions match TRBD1. V lost 4 bases, J lost 2 bases, and 8 bases stayed unmatched. From germline, CDR1 is SGHRS and CDR2 YFSETQ. This CDR3 spans 15 amino acids. The CDR3 DNA is TGCGCCAGCAGCCCTGACAGGGGATCGACCTACGAGCAGTACTTC. Its translation: CASSPDRGSTYEQYF.

A few counts support this clonotype. V gene TRBV7-9 combines with J gene TRBJ1-1; D unclear. Germline V lookup: CDR1 SEHNR, CDR2 FQNEAQ (reference sequence). The CDR3 totals 15 residues. Trimming stripped 2 bases from V and 3 bases from J, with 13 bases between. The CDR3, as DNA: TGTGCCAGCAGCTTAAGAAGGGAGAGGGACACTGAAGCTTTCTTT. Translation gives CASSLRRERDTEAFF.

V is TRBV6-2 or TRBV6-3 and J is TRBJ2-5; D is possibly TRBD2 (5 bases). Looked up from germline, CDR1 is MNHEY and CDR2 is SVGEGT. Trimming took off 7 bases at V and 4 bases at J, with 22 bases between the two ends. The CDR3 spans 16 residues. CDR3 region: CASTSGLDIARETQYF. CDR3 nucleotides: TGTGCCAGCACCTCCGGACTGGATATTGCCCGAGAGACCCAGTACTTC.